The 15 T cell receptor beta chains below were found in one sample sequenced in a study of blood T cells in healthy people across ages. A second PCR of about 7 to 11 cycles used a sample-barcoded 5' primer and a J-beta primer mix. Via MiXCR, TCRdb re-called the 5' RACE reads, giving one row per CDR3 protein. This table holds about 780,000 distinct CDR3 sequences, 46% found once. Material for sequencing was blood. These receptor sequences come from a man older than 75 in good health.

The chain employs TRBV2 and TRBJ1-2; TRBD1 matches at 7 bases. Germline loops: CDR1 SNHLY, CDR2 FYNNEI. This CDR3 has 11 amino acids. Unmatched junction bases numbered 8, after V lost 9 bases and J lost 10 bases. The CDR3 is CASNRGPVYTF. CDR3 sequence (DNA): TGTGCCAGTAATAGGGGGCCAGTCTACACCTTC.

This clonotype was picked up many times. The genes are TRBV29-1 and TRBJ2-7; tentative D call: TRBD2 (6 bases). CDR3 size: 12 residues. Trimming took 6 bases from V and 3 from J, leaving 12 bases between them. The germline V gene has CDR1 SQVTM and CDR2 ANQGSEA. The CDR3, as DNA: TGCAGCGTACAATACGGGGGCTACGAGCAGTACTTC. It encodes CSVQYGGYEQYF.

The chain combines TRBV28 with TRBJ1-5; TRBD1 is a possible D gene (6 bases). The CDR3 runs to 13 residues. The germline V gene has CDR1 MDHEN and CDR2 SYDVKM. V gave up 7 bases and J gave up 7 bases, with 14 bases separating them. The DNA of the CDR3 is TGTGCCAGCACCGAATCAGGGGACCAGCCCCAGCATTTT. It codes for CASTESGDQPQHF.

This clonotype has just a few counts. This chain joins TRBV18 and TRBJ2-7, with D hard to call. V was clipped by 1 base and J by 5 bases, with 6 bases between them. Germline values: CDR1 KGHSH, CDR2 LQKENI. This CDR3 spans 12 amino acids. The CDR3 region has the DNA TGTGCCAGCTCACCACAGGGCGACGAGCAGTACTTC. Protein: CASSPQGDEQYF.

With regard to this clonotype: The germline gene is not matched at one end of the junction; a read error may be the cause. V is TRBV6-6 and J is TRBJ1-5; D not resolved. The germline gives CDR1 MNHNY, CDR2 SVGAGI (reference sequence). This CDR3 is 15 amino acids long. In DNA, the CDR3 is TGTGCCAGCAGTTACCGTCAGACTAGCAATCGGCCCCAGCATTTT. This codes for CASSYRQTSNRPQHF.

The chain is built from TRBV28 and TRBJ1-1; D is ambiguous. The V end lost 5 bases, the J end lost 1 base, and 8 bases lay between the germline ends. The CDR3 covers 13 residues. CDR1 is MDHEN, CDR2 SYDVKM, per germline. CDR3: CASSIRRNTEAFF. DNA for the CDR3: TGTGCCAGCAGTATCAGGCGGAACACTGAAGCTTTCTTT.

The chain couples TRBV5-1 to TRBJ2-7, with no clear D. The germline CDR1 and CDR2 sequences are SGHRS and YFSETQ. The length of the CDR3 is 12 residues. V lost 2 bases, J lost 5 bases, and 8 bases lay in between. The DNA for the CDR3 is TGCGCCAGCAGCTTAGGATCCCACGAGCAGTACTTC. This codes for CASSLGSHEQYF.

The rearrangement links TRBV27 to TRBJ1-1; weak D call: TRBD1 (5 bases). In germline, CDR1 is MNHEY, CDR2 SMNVEV (reference sequence). The V end lost 6 bases, the J end lost 4 bases, and 15 bases lay between the germline ends. The CDR3 is 14 amino acids. CDR3 sequence: CASRGLRVITEAFF. The CDR3 nucleotides read TGTGCCAGCAGAGGCCTCAGGGTAATCACTGAAGCTTTCTTT.

This clonotype showed up many times. The chain links TRBV20-1 to TRBJ2-5, with TRBD1 matching 10 bases. The CDR3 consists of 14 residues. The germline CDR1 and CDR2 sequences are DFQATT and SNEGSKA (reference sequence). CDR3 DNA: TGCAGCGCGGGACAGGGGTCTGTTCTGAGGACCCAGTACTTC. Translating it yields CSAGQGSVLRTQYF.

The chain joins TRBV20-1 to TRBJ1-1; TRBD1 might be the D (5 bases). The CDR3 covers 13 residues. Germline CDR1 and CDR2: DFQATT and SNEGSKA (reference sequence). V lost 1 base to trimming and J lost 0 bases, with 6 bases between them. The DNA for the CDR3 is TGCAGTGCTAGAGGACAGTTGAACACTGAAGCTTTCTTT. Its protein is CSARGQLNTEAFF.

With respect to this clonotype: This may be a read error, as it is one base from a much larger clone. This chain links TRBV7-2 with TRBJ1-2; D call uncertain. In germline, CDR1 is SGHTA, CDR2 FQGNSA. The CDR3 runs to 14 residues. DNA of the CDR3: TGTGCCAGCAGCTTAGATGCGGGTTCTTATGGCCACACCTTC. Amino acids: CASSLDAGSYGHTF.

The chain links TRBV12-3 or TRBV12-4 to TRBJ2-7, with D unclear. Between the trimmed V and J ends, which lost 5 bases and 2 bases, there was a span of 13 bases. CDR3 length: 14 residues. The CDR3 region has the DNA TGTGCCAGCAGTCCGAGGTCCCGAGCCTACGAGCAGTACTTC. Translation gives CASSPRSRAYEQYF.

This clonotype has only a few counts. CDR3: CASSYSGQGHEQYF. CDR3 coding DNA: TGTGCCAGCAGTTACTCAGGACAGGGCCACGAGCAGTACTTC. The chain uses TRBV6-2 or TRBV6-3 and TRBJ2-7; 8 bases are a match to TRBD1. The length of the CDR3 is 14 residues. J lost 5 bases, V lost 0 bases, and 3 bases had no gene match. The germline CDR1 and CDR2 sequences are MNHEY and SVGEGT.

This clonotype was detected many times. V is TRBV7-3 and J is TRBJ2-2; D ambiguous. The V and J ends lost 1 base and 0 bases respectively, with 9 bases between them. Per germline, CDR1 SGHTA and CDR2 FQGTGA. CDR3 size: 16 residues. The CDR3 DNA follows: TGTGCCAGCAGCTTAAACGGAATCGCGAACACCGGGGAGCTGTTTTTT. It yields the protein CASSLNGIANTGELFF.

V and J are TRBV7-9 and TRBJ1-1, with D maybe TRBD1 (6 bases). The V gene lost 5 bases and the J gene lost 2 bases, with 12 bases spanning the gap. CDR1 is SEHNR, CDR2 FQNEAQ, per germline (reference sequence). The CDR3 covers 14 residues. In DNA form, the CDR3 reads TGTGCCAGCAGCGGATGGACAGTTAACACTGAAGCTTTCTTT. This encodes CASSGWTVNTEAFF.